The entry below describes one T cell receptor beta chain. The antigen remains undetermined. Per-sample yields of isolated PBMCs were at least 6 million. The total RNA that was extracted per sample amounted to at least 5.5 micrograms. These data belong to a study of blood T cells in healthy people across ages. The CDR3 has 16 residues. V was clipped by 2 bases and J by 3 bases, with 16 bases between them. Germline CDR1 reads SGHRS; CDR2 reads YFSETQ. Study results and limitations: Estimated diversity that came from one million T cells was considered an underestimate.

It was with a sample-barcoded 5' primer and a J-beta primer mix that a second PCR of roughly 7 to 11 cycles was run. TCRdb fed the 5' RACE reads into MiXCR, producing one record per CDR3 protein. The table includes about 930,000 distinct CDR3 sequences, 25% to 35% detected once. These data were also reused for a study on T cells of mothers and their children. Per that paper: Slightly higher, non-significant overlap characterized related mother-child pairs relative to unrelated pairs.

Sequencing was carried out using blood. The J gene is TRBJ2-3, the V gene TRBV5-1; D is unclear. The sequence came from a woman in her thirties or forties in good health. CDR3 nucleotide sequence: TGCGCCAGCAGCTTTTCACGACAAGTGGGAACAGATACGCAGTATTTT. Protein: CASSFSRQVGTDTQYF.